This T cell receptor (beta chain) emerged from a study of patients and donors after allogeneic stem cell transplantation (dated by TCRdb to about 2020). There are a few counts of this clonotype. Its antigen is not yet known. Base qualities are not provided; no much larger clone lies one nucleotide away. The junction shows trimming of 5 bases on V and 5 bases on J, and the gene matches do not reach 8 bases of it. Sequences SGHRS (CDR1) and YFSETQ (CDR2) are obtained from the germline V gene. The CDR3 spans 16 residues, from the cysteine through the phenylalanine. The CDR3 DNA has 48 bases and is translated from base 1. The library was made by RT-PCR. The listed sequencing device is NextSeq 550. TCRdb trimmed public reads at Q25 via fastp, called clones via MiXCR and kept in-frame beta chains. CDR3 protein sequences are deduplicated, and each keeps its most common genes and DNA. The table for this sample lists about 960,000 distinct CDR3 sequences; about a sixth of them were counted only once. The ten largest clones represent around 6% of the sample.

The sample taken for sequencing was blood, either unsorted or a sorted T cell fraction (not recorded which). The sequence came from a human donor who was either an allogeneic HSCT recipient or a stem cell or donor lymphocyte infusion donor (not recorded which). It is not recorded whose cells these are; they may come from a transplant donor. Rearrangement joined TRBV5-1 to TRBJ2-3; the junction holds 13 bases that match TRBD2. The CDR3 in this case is CASRGGLAGAVDTQYF. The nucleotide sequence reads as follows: TGCGCCAGCAGGGGCGGACTAGCGGGAGCGGTAGATACGCAGTATTTT.